The 5 T cell receptor beta chains below come from one sample, sequenced in a study of blood T cell repertoires in COVID-19. TCRdb's table, derived via immunoSEQ multiplex PCR, lists solely in-frame clones and lacks some. This sample has some 110,000 clones, with roughly 89% found just once. Sequencing input: peripheral blood. The receptors were sampled from a man in his forties with acute or convalescent COVID-19.

V usage is TRBV6-2 or TRBV6-3 and J usage is TRBJ1-3; D gene ambiguous. The CDR3 loop spans 14 amino acids. Germline CDR1 MNHEY, CDR2 SVGEGT. V was cut by 5 bases and J by 2 bases, with 10 bases left in between. DNA for the CDR3: TGTGCCAGCAGTCCCCTGAGGGCTGGAAACACCATATATTTT. Translation gives CASSPLRAGNTIYF.

CDR3 sequence: CASSLGRAENTGELFF. The DNA of the CDR3 is TGTGCCAGCAGCTTAGGGAGGGCGGAGAACACCGGGGAGCTGTTTTTT. The chain has TRBV7-8 and TRBJ2-2; D is perhaps TRBD2 (6 bases). The CDR3 runs 16 residues. Germline V lookup: CDR1 SGHVS, CDR2 FQNEAQ. V was pared by 1 base and J by 1 base, with 10 bases between.

The chain is built from TRBV3-1 (or the pseudogene TRBV3-2) and TRBJ1-6; 11 positions match TRBD1. The CDR3 is 15 residues long. The V gene's germline CDR1 is LGHDT and CDR2 YNNKEL (reference sequence). The J segment lost 10 bases and the V segment lost 2 bases, leaving 4 bases of the junction unmatched. The CDR3 here is CASSQIRDRGSPLHF. The CDR3 DNA follows: TGTGCCAGCAGCCAAATAAGGGACAGGGGGTCACCCCTCCACTTT.

This chain links TRBV14 with TRBJ2-2; a weak D match, TRBD2 (6 bases). V was shortened by 4 bases and J by 4 bases, with 7 bases between the two germline ends. The V gene's germline CDR1 is SGHDN and CDR2 FVKESK. This CDR3 region has 13 residues. The DNA for the CDR3 is TGTGCCAGCAGCCGGAGGGGCACCGGGGAGCTGTTTTTT. This translates into CASSRRGTGELFF. The full variable domain, in which reference TRBV14 and TRBJ2-2 provide the parts outside the CDR3, is EAGVTQFPSHSVIEKGQTVTLRCDPISGHDNLYWYRRVMGKEIKFLLHFVKESKQDESGMPNNRFLAERTGGTYSTLKVQPAELEDSGVYFCASSRRGTGELFFGEGSRLTVL.

This clone was observed a few times. The V and J genes are TRBV6-5 and TRBJ1-5; D possibly corresponds to TRBD1 (5 bases). CDR1 MNHEY and CDR2 SVGAGI come from the germline V gene. The V end was cut by 4 bases, the J end by 10 bases, with 17 bases between. The CDR3 has 14 residues. The CDR3 nucleotides are TGTGCCAGCAGTTTCCGACAGCGGGGCCGCCCCCAGCATTTT. It is translated as CASSFRQRGRPQHF.